This T cell receptor (beta chain) comes out of a study of T cell repertoires in ileal Crohn's disease. Study overall: About 37% were active smokers at surgery; median disease duration was almost 8 years.

Note on this clone: Its antigen is not known.

The study, taken as a whole, reports: Compared with CD4 T cells, sorted CD8 cells carried more expanded clones. Clonality above 26.8% at surgery always came with endoscopic recurrence.

This CDR3 has 17 residues. V lost 6 bases to trimming and J lost 0 bases; unmatched junction nucleotides: 4. Per germline, CDR1 LNHDA and CDR2 SQIVND (reference sequence). Profiling relied on immunoSEQ multiplex PCR, and the TCRdb table lists in-frame clones only, not all of them. Of approximately 18,000 clones listed, roughly 85% are singletons. This clonotype was sampled from an adult with Crohn's disease. What was sequenced was ileal tissue. The chain uses TRBV19 and TRBJ2-6; 11 bases align to TRBD1. CDR3 sequence reads: CASSGQGAPSGANVLTF. The CDR3 bases are TGTGCCAGTAGCGGACAGGGGGCCCCCTCTGGGGCCAACGTCCTGACTTTC.